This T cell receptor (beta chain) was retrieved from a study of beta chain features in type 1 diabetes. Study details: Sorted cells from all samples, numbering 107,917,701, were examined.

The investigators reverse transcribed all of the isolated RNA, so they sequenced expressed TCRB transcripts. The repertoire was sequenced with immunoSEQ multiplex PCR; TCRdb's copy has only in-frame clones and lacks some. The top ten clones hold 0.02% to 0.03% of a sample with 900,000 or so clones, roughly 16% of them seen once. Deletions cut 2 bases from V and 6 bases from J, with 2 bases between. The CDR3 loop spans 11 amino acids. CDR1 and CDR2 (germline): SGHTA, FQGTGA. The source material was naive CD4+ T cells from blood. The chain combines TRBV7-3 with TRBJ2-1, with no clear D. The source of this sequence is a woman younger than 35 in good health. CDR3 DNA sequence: TGTGCCAGCAGCTTAGCCAATGAGCAGTTCTTC. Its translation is CASSLANEQFF. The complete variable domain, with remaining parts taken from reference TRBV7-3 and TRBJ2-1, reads GAGVSQTPSNKVTEKGKYVELRCDPISGHTALYWYRQSLGQGPEFLIYFQGTGAADDSGLPNDRFFAVRPEGSVSTLKIQRTERGDSAVYLCASSLANEQFFGPGTRLTVL.